This is a list of T cell receptor beta chains from one sample in a study of T cells expressing NK-cell markers. From its re-call of the 5' RACE reads, TCRdb lists each CDR3 protein once, without DNA. The table lists about 180,000 distinct CDR3 sequences. Sequencing input: blood T cells: a sorted CD56 or NKG2C T cell subset, CD4+ or CD8+ T cells, or bulk PBMC T cells (not recorded which). The receptors stem from a man aged 18-70 years in good health. Each CDR3 is given with its conserved first and last residue.

j_call cdr3_length v_call cdr3_aa
TRBJ2-7 14 TRBV29-1 CSVVPSDRAYEQYF
TRBJ2-7 14 TRBV5-1 CASSLAQGAYEQYF
TRBJ2-7 15 TRBV28 CASRTARGPSYEQYF
TRBJ2-3 17 TRBV9 CASSDPYEHSSTDTQYF
TRBJ2-4 16 TRBV21-1 CASSKRGGLATNIQYF
TRBJ2-7 19 TRBV5-1 CASSFPPGAAGGDPYEQYF
TRBJ1-1 13 TRBV7-9 CASSLVVTDEAFF
TRBJ2-5 17 TRBV1 CTSSPPHEAGEKETQYF
TRBJ2-2 13 TRBV7-8 CASSWGGPGELFF
TRBJ2-1 15 TRBV9 CASSVRGTEYNEQFF
TRBJ1-2 16 TRBV12-3/TRBV12-4 CASSTIQRTGDYGYTF
TRBJ1-3 12 TRBV12-3/TRBV12-4 CASTPPGDTIYF
TRBJ2-7 14 TRBV14 CASSQELWGYEQYF
TRBJ1-5 14 TRBV15 CATEAGWSNQPQHF
TRBJ1-1 12 TRBV19 CATAWSATEAFF
TRBJ1-1 16 TRBV5-1 CASSLGGTTGITEAFF
TRBJ2-7 15 TRBV29-1 CSVEAPAGGLYEQYF
TRBJ1-5 17 TRBV5-1 CASSMVPEEIGNQPQHF
TRBJ1-5 11 TRBV20-1 CSAFPYQPQHF
TRBJ2-7 15 TRBV5-4 CASSLESGGAGEQYF
TRBJ1-6 14 TRBV10-2 CASSGQGEVSPLHF
TRBJ1-4 14 TRBV11-1 CASSLDSDNEKLFF
TRBJ1-6 14 TRBV18 CASSPRTANSPLHF
TRBJ1-1 14 TRBV19 CASSLSKGRTEAFF
TRBJ1-5 16 TRBV7-2 CASSLAPAGSNQPQHF
TRBJ2-5 17 TRBV7-9 CASSTTASGGVQETQYF
TRBJ2-3 14 TRBV7-3 CASSLALSPDTQYF
TRBJ2-3 14 TRBV9 CASSVEQAGGAQYF
TRBJ2-7 12 TRBV29-1 CSVDDGNYEQYF
TRBJ2-3 15 TRBV4-1 CASSQETTDGDTQYF
TRBJ2-3 16 TRBV6-1 CASSPGTGNLPDTQYF
TRBJ1-2 13 TRBV28 CASTPGGAYGYTF
TRBJ2-1 14 TRBV5-4 CASSTHHSYNEQFF
TRBJ2-3 17 TRBV5-6 CASSLTLSGGNTDTQYF
TRBJ1-5 14 TRBV2 CASHEGTGNQPQHF